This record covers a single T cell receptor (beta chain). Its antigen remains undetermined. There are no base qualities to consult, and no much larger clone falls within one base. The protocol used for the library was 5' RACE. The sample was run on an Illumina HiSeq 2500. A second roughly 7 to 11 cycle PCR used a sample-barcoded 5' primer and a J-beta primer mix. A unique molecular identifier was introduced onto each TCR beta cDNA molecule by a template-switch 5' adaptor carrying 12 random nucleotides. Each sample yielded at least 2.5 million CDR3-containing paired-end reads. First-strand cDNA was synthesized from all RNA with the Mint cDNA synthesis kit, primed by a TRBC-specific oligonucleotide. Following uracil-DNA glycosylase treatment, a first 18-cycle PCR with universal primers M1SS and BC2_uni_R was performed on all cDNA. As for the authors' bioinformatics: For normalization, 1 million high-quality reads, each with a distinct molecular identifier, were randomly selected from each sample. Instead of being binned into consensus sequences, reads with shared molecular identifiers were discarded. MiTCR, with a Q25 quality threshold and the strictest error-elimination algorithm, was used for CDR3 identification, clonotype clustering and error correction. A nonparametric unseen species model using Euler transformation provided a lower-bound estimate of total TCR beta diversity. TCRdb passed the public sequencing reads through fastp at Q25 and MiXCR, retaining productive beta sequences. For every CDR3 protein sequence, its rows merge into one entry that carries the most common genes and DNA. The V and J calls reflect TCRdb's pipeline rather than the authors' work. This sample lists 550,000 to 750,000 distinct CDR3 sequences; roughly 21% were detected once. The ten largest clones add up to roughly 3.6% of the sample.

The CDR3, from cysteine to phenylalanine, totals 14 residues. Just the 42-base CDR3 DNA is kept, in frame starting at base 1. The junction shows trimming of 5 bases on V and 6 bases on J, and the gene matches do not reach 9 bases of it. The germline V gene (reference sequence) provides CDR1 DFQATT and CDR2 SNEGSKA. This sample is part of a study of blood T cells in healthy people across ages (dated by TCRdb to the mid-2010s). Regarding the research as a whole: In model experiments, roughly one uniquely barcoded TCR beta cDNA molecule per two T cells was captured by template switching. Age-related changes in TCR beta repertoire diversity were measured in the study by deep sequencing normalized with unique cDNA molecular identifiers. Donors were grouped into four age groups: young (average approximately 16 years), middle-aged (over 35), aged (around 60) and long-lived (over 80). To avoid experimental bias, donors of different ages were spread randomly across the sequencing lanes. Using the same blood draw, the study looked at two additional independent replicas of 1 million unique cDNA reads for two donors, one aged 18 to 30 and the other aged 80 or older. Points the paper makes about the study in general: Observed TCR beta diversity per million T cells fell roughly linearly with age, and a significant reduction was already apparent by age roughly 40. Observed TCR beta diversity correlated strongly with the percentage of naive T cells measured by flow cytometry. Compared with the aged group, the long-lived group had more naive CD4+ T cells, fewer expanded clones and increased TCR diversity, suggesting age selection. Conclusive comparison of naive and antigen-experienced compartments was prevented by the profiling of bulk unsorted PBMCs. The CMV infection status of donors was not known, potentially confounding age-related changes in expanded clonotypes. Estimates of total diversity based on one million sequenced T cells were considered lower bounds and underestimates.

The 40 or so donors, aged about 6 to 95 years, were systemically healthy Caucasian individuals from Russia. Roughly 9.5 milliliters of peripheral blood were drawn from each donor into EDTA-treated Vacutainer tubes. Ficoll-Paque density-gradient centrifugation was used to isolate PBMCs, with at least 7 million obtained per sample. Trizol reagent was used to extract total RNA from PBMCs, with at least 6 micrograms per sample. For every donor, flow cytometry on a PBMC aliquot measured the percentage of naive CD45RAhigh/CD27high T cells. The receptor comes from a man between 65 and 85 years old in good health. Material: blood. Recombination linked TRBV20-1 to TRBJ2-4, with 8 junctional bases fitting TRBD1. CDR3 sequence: CSALTGTGLNIQYF. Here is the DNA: TGCAGTGCTCTCACCGGGACAGGACTAAACATTCAGTACTTC.